This T cell receptor beta chain emerged from a study of shared clonotypes between healthy human individuals. Study outcomes and limitations: In a few donors, about 5% of naive CD4 clonotypes appeared in common.

The CDR3 loop spans 15 amino acids. The V gene end was trimmed by 0 bases and the J gene end by 4 bases; junction bases not matched to a gene: 3. The germline gives CDR1 GTSNPN, CDR2 SVGIG (reference sequence). Every one of the donors was a Caucasian adult that lived in Nashville, Tennessee. This table comes from immunoSEQ multiplex PCR, and its TCRdb copy is limited to in-frame clones, with some not included. Of a few million clones in the sample, approximately 94% were seen once. A word on this clone: Its target is unknown.

This chain connects TRBV30 to TRBJ2-1; the match to TRBD2 covers 10 bases. The clonotype was recovered from a young man in good health. The source material was naive CD4+ T cells sorted from blood. Subset meaning: CD45RA+ positively selected. The CDR3 DNA reads as TGTGCCTGGAGTGTAGCTAGCGGGGGATACAATGAGCAGTTCTTC. This gives the protein CAWSVASGGYNEQFF.